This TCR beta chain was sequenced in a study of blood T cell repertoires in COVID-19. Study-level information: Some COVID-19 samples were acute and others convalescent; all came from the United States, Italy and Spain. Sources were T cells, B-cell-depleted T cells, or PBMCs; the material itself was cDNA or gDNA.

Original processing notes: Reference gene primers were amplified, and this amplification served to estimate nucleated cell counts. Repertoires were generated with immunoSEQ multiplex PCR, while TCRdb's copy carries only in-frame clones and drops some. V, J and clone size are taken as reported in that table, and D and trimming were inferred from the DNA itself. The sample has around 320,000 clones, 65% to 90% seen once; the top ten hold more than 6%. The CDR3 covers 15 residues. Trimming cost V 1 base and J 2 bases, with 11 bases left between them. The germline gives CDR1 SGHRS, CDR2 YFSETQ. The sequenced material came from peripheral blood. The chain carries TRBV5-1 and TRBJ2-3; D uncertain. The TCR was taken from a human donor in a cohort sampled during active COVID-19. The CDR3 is CASSLLGYLTDTQYF. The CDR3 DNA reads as TGCGCCAGCAGCTTGTTGGGCTACCTCACAGATACGCAGTATTTT.